Described below is a single T cell receptor beta chain sequence and its context. The length of the CDR3 is 15 residues. The ends were cut back, 4 bases at V and 2 bases at J, with 16 bases in the middle. CDR1 and CDR2 (germline): DFQATT, SNEGSKA (reference sequence). Method: immunoSEQ multiplex PCR; TCRdb's copy keeps in-frame clones and lacks some. The sample comprises a few hundred thousand clones, around 84% of which are singletons, and around 3.1% rests with the top ten. The source of the sample is a study of blood T cell repertoires in COVID-19. As for the study in general: The study drew acute and convalescent COVID-19 samples from the United States, Italy and Spain.

The sequenced sample was peripheral blood. This chain links TRBV20-1 with TRBJ2-3; D is uncertain. This receptor was obtained from a man in his sixties with acute or convalescent COVID-19. CDR3 sequence reads: CSANEATKNTDTQYF. CDR3 nucleotides: TGCAGTGCTAATGAGGCCACCAAAAACACAGATACGCAGTATTTT.